These 16 T cell receptor beta chains share one sample of origin, sequenced in a study of early stage breast cancer tumors. Sequencing used immunoSEQ multiplex PCR; TCRdb keeps in-frame clones, though not all of them. The table records approximately 10,000 clones, about 78% of them present only once. Sequencing was performed on breast tumor tissue. The receptors come from a person aged 40-50 years with breast cancer.

By share of the sample, this clone is medium-sized. The rearrangement links TRBV4-1 to TRBJ1-1; 8 bases are a match to TRBD1. The CDR3 extends over 17 amino acids. Germline assignment: CDR1 MGHRA and CDR2 YSYEKL. After removal of 0 bases from V and 0 bases from J, the junction contained 6 bases not matched to a gene. The CDR3 nucleotides read TGCGCCAGCAGCCAAGATTCCACAGGGGGAATGAACACTGAAGCTTTCTTT. It specifies CASSQDSTGGMNTEAFF.

The chain joins TRBV11-3 to TRBJ2-7; D is unclear. V lost 5 bases and J lost 3, with 8 bases in between. Looked up from germline, CDR1 is SGHNT and CDR2 is YENEEA. The CDR3 runs 12 residues. CDR3 nucleotides: TGTGCCAGCAGCCGAACAGTCTACGAGCAGTACTTC. This sequence encodes CASSRTVYEQYF. Together with reference TRBV11-3 and TRBJ2-7, the CDR3 gives the full variable domain: EAGVVQSPRYKIIEKKQPVAFWCNPISGHNTLYWYLQNLGQGPELLIRYENEEAVDDSQLPKDRFSAERLKGVDSTLKIQPAELGDSAVYLCASSRTVYEQYFGPGTRLTVT.

This chain links TRBV30 with TRBJ2-2; unclear D gene. This CDR3 region has 13 residues. Germline V gives CDR1 GTSNPN, CDR2 SVGIG (reference sequence). Trimming stripped 3 bases from V and 1 base from J, with 6 bases between. The CDR3 DNA follows: TGTGCCTGGAGAGGGTTGAACACCGGGGAGCTGTTTTTT. Protein: CAWRGLNTGELFF. Using reference TRBV30 and TRBJ2-2 for the parts outside the CDR3, the full variable domain is SQTIHQWPATLVQPVGSPLSLECTVEGTSNPNLYWYRQAAGRGLQLLFYSVGIGQISSEVPQNLSASRPQDRQFILSSKKLLLSDSGFYLCAWRGLNTGELFFGEGSRLTVL.

In DNA form, the CDR3 reads TGTGCCAGCAGCTTGACAGGGGGCAATCAGCCCCAGCATTTT. It translates to CASSLTGGNQPQHF. The chain joins TRBV7-9 to TRBJ1-5; 8 bases align to TRBD1. Germline V CDR1 and CDR2: SEHNR, FQNEAQ (reference sequence). Losses at the gene ends were 3 bases for V and 2 bases for J; bases not matched to a gene: 0. The CDR3 contains 14 residues.

The V and J genes are TRBV7-2 and TRBJ1-5; D is ambiguous. Germline V gene lookup returns CDR1 SGHTA and CDR2 FQGNSA. This CDR3 spans 15 amino acids. V shed 4 bases and J shed 0 bases, with 10 bases lying between them. The CDR3 loop reads CASSSNVYSNQPQHF. The CDR3 nucleotides read TGTGCCAGCAGCTCAAATGTTTATAGCAATCAGCCCCAGCATTTT.

V and J are TRBV30 and TRBJ1-1; 7 nucleotides agree with TRBD1. Germline V CDR1 and CDR2: GTSNPN, SVGIG (reference sequence). With 1 base clipped from V and 1 base from J, the junction kept 6 bases outside the gene matches. The length of the CDR3 is 15 residues. In nucleotides, the CDR3 is TGTGCCTGGAGTGAGGTGGGACAGCGGAACACTGAAGCTTTCTTT. Protein sequence: CAWSEVGQRNTEAFF.

This rearrangement joins TRBV6-5 to TRBJ1-5; the D gene is possibly TRBD1 (6 bases). V lost 6 bases and J lost 1, with 13 bases in between. This CDR3 contains 15 residues. Germline assignment: CDR1 MNHEY and CDR2 SVGAGI. CDR3 sequence: CASRIRRGSNQPQHF. CDR3 coding DNA: TGTGCCAGCAGAATAAGGAGGGGGAGCAATCAGCCCCAGCATTTT.

V usage is TRBV6-6 and J usage is TRBJ2-1, with 7 bases lining up with TRBD2. The CDR3 covers 13 residues. V lost 8 bases, J lost 3 bases, and 4 bases stayed unmatched. CDR1 MNHNY and CDR2 SVGAGI come from the germline V gene (reference sequence). The CDR3 region has the DNA TGTGCCAGCTGCCTAGCGGACTACAATGAGCAGTTCTTC. Translated: CASCLADYNEQFF.

This rearrangement joins TRBV29-1 to TRBJ2-5; 8 nucleotides line up with TRBD2. Germline V CDR1 and CDR2: SQVTM, ANQGSEA. Trimming took 4 bases from V and 0 from J; bases not matched to a gene: 7. The CDR3 has 15 residues. The CDR3, as DNA: TGCAGCGTTGGACCTAGCGGGCTGTACCAAGAGACCCAGTACTTC. Its translation is CSVGPSGLYQETQYF.

This clone has a handful of counts. The V and J genes are TRBV5-5 and TRBJ2-1; D is perhaps TRBD2 (6 bases). Germline lookup yields CDR1 SGHKS and CDR2 YYEKEE (reference sequence). The germline V and J ends were trimmed by 4 bases and 6 bases, with 20 bases remaining between them. The CDR3 runs to 16 residues. CDR3 residues: CASSQDWLGAGNEQFF. The CDR3 DNA is TGTGCCAGCAGCCAAGATTGGTTGGGAGCGGGCAATGAGCAGTTCTTC.

The chain recombines TRBV5-6 with TRBJ1-2, with TRBD1 as a possible D gene (6 bases). Germline-derived CDR1 and CDR2 are SGHDT and YYEEEE. Trimming removed 0 bases at V and 5 bases at J, with 11 bases between. This CDR3 is 14 amino acids long. In nucleotides, the CDR3 is TGTGCCAGCAGCTTGGGCAGGGGATCGTATGGCTACACCTTC. Translated, it gives CASSLGRGSYGYTF.

A single count supports this clone. The V call is TRBV9, the J call TRBJ1-2; D is unclear. V lost 0 bases and J 4 bases, leaving 10 bases between the germline ends. The CDR3 extends over 14 amino acids. Looked up from germline, CDR1 is SGDLS and CDR2 is YYNGEE. CDR3 in DNA: TGTGCCAGCAGCGTAGCTCCAGGAGCCTATGGCTACACCTTC. Protein: CASSVAPGAYGYTF.

CDR3 nucleotide sequence: TGTGCCAGCAGCCCTACAGGATACATCTACGAGCAGTACTTC. As protein: CASSPTGYIYEQYF. V gene TRBV11-2 combines with J gene TRBJ2-7, with D possibly TRBD1 on 5 matching bases. V gave up 5 bases and J gave up 3 bases, with 14 bases separating them. The germline V gene has CDR1 SGHAT and CDR2 FQNNGV. CDR3 length: 14 residues.

The CDR3 sequence: CAWSVSGREQFF. For the CDR3, the DNA is TGTGCCTGGAGTGTTAGTGGGAGGGAGCAGTTCTTC. The chain carries TRBV30 and TRBJ2-1, with D possibly being TRBD2 (6 bases). CDR3 length: 12 residues. The V gene's germline CDR1 is GTSNPN and CDR2 SVGIG (reference sequence). Trimming pared 0 bases from V and 10 bases from J, leaving 10 bases between. The variable domain in full, with the rest retrieved from reference TRBV30 and TRBJ2-1, is SQTIHQWPATLVQPVGSPLSLECTVEGTSNPNLYWYRQAAGRGLQLLFYSVGIGQISSEVPQNLSASRPQDRQFILSSKKLLLSDSGFYLCAWSVSGREQFFGPGTRLTVL.

This clone was found a few times. This chain's CDR3 is CSAHRRGSTDTQYF. In DNA, the CDR3 is TGCAGCGCCCATCGTAGGGGATCCACAGATACGCAGTATTTT. The rearrangement uses TRBV29-1 and TRBJ2-3, with D possibly matching TRBD1 (5 bases). CDR3 length: 14 residues. Per germline, CDR1 SQVTM and CDR2 ANQGSEA. V lost 7 bases to trimming and J lost 2 bases, with 16 bases between them.

Written as DNA, the CDR3 is TGCGCCAGCAGCGCATGGACAGGGCGAGATGAGACCCAGTACTTC. Its translation: CASSAWTGRDETQYF. The gene calls are TRBV5-1 and TRBJ2-5; 8 nucleotides align to TRBD1. Germline V gives CDR1 SGHRS, CDR2 YFSETQ. This CDR3 has 15 amino acids. Unmatched junction bases numbered 10, after V lost 4 bases and J lost 5 bases.